These 5 T cell receptor beta chains originate from one sample sequenced in a study of Graves' ophthalmopathy and Graves' hyperthyroidism. The TCR beta CDR3 regions underwent amplification from RNA transcripts. HTBI primers were employed in first-round RT-PCR, then a second-round multiplex PCR followed. In TCRdb, the multiplex PCR reads were re-called with MiXCR into one record per CDR3 protein. This sample has more than 550,000 distinct CDR3 sequences, with about two fifths found just once. The sample consisted of peripheral blood. Receptors were obtained from an adult man with Graves' ophthalmopathy.

The gene calls are TRBV20-1 and TRBJ2-3; D is unclear. The V gene's germline CDR1 is DFQATT and CDR2 SNEGSKA (reference sequence). V gave up 0 bases and J gave up 9 bases, with 4 bases separating them. This CDR3 has 10 residues. The DNA for the CDR3 is TGCAGTGCTAGAGAGAAGACGCAGTATTTT. It encodes CSAREKTQYF.

At least ten counts were recorded for this clonotype. The chain uses TRBV7-9 and TRBJ1-1; D ambiguous. The germline CDR1 and CDR2 sequences are SEHNR and FQNEAQ (reference sequence). The V gene lost 1 base and the J gene lost 0 bases, with 6 bases spanning the gap. The CDR3 sequence is 14 residues long. The CDR3 DNA is TGTGCCAGCAGCTTAGAGGTGATGAACACTGAAGCTTTCTTT. Translated: CASSLEVMNTEAFF.

In this sample, this clonotype turned up many times. V gene TRBV25-1 combines with J gene TRBJ2-5, with D tentatively TRBD1 (6 bases). Trimming pared 4 bases from V and 2 bases from J, leaving 11 bases between. Germline V lookup: CDR1 MGHDK, CDR2 SYGVNS. CDR3 length: 14 residues. The CDR3 reads CASSGQGPQETQYF. The DNA of the CDR3 is TGTGCCAGCAGTGGTCAGGGGCCACAAGAGACCCAGTACTTC. Using reference TRBV25-1 and TRBJ2-5 for the parts outside the CDR3, the full variable domain is EADIYQTPRYLVIGTGKKITLECSQTMGHDKMYWYQQDPGMELHLIHYSYGVNSTEKGDLSSESTVSRIRTEHFPLTLESARPSHTSQYLCASSGQGPQETQYFGPGTRLLVL.

In regard to this clonotype: A read error may be the cause here, since a much bigger clone is one base away. The chain couples TRBV9 to TRBJ2-5, with TRBD2 matching over 8 bases. The length of the CDR3 is 15 residues. Germline CDR1 reads SGDLS; CDR2 reads YYNGEE. V trimming: 1 base; J trimming: 4 bases; junction bases outside the gene matches: 6. CDR3 DNA sequence: TGTGCCAGCAGCGTAAGGATTAGCGGGGTAGAGACCCAGTACTTC. This sequence encodes CASSVRISGVETQYF.

For this clonotype: This may arise from a read error, as a much more abundant clone is one base away. This chain joins TRBV12-3 or TRBV12-4 and TRBJ1-1; D uncertain. Trimming stripped 5 bases from V and 7 bases from J, with 14 bases between. The CDR3 extends over 13 amino acids. Written as DNA, the CDR3 is TGTGCCAGCAGTCCTAGGGTGTTCATTGAAGCTTTCTTT. Translated: CASSPRVFIEAFF.